This T cell receptor (beta chain) was profiled in a study of graft-versus-host responses after intestinal transplantation. Overall study: Isolated intestinal, liver-intestinal, or multivisceral transplants were what recipients had.

This CDR3 is built from 13 residues. CDR1 and CDR2 from the germline V gene are MNHEY and SVGAGI. The V and J ends lost 6 bases and 4 bases respectively, with 12 bases between them. The repertoire was sequenced with immunoSEQ multiplex PCR; TCRdb's copy has only in-frame clones and lacks some. Among 15,000 to 25,000 clones listed, approximately 70% were seen once. Intraepithelial and lamina propria lymphocytes were released after the graft tissue was processed. The sample was ileum tissue, taken less than 21 days after intestinal transplant. The J gene is TRBJ1-2, the V gene TRBV6-5, with D maybe TRBD1 (6 bases). The sequence was collected from a human patient who received an intestinal transplant, so some T cells may come from the graft donor. This CDR3 reads CASSPTGTYGYTF. The CDR3 coding sequence is TGTGCCAGCAGCCCCACAGGGACCTATGGCTACACCTTC.